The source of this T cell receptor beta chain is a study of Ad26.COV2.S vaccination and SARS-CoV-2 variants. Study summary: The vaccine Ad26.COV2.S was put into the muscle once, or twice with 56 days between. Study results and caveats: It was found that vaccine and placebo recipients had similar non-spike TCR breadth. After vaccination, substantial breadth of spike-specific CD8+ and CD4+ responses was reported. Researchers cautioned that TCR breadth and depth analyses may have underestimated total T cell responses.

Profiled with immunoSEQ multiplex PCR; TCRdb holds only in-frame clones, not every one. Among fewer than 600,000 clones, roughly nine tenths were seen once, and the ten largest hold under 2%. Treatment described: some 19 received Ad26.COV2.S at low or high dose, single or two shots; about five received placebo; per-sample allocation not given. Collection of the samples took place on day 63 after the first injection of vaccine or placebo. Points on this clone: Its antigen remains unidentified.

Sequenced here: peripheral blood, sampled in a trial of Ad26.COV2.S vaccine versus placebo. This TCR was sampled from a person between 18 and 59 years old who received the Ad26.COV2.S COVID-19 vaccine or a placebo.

CDR3: CASSPGDSRRNTEAFF. In nucleotides, the CDR3 is TGTGCCAGCAGCCCAGGGGACAGTCGGAGGAACACTGAAGCTTTCTTT. The chain links TRBV5-4 to TRBJ1-1; 7 bases line up with TRBD1. CDR3 length equals 16 residues. V shed 4 bases and J 1 base; nucleotides not matched to a gene: 10. Germline CDR1 is SGHNT and CDR2 is YYREEE (reference sequence).